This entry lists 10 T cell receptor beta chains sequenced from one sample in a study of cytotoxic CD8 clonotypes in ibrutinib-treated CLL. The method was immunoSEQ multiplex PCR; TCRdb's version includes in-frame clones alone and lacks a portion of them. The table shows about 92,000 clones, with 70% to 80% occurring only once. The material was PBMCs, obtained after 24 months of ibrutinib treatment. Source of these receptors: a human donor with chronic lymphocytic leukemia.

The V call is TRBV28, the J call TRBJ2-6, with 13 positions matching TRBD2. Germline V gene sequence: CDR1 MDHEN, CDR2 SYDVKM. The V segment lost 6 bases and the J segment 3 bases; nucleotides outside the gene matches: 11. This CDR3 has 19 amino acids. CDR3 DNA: TGTGCCAGCAGGCCCAGGACTAGCGGGAGAGTCCTTGGGGCCAACGTCCTGACTTTC. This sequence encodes CASRPRTSGRVLGANVLTF.

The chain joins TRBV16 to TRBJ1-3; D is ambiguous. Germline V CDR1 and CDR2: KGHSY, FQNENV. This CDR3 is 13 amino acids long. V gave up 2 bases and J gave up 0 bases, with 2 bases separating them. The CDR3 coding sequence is TGTGCCAGCAGCCAAAACTCTGGAAACACCATATATTTT. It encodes CASSQNSGNTIYF.

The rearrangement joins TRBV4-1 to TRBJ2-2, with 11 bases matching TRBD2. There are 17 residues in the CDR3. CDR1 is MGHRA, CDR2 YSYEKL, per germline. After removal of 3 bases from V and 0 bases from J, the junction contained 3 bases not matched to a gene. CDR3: CASSQVGLAANTGELFF. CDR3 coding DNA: TGCGCCAGCAGCCAGGTGGGACTAGCGGCGAACACCGGGGAGCTGTTTTTT.

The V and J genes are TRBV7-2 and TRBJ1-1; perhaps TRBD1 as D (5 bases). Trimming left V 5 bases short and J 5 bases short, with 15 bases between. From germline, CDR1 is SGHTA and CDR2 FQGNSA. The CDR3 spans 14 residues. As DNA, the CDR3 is TGTGCCAGCAGCCCCAGGGCTCGGCAAACTGAAGCTTTCTTT. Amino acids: CASSPRARQTEAFF.

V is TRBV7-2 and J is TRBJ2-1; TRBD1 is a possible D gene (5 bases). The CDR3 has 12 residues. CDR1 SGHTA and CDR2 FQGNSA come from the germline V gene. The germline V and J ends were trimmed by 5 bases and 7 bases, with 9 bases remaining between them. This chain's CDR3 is CASSQGRNEQFF. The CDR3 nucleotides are TGTGCCAGCAGCCAGGGCAGAAATGAGCAGTTCTTC.

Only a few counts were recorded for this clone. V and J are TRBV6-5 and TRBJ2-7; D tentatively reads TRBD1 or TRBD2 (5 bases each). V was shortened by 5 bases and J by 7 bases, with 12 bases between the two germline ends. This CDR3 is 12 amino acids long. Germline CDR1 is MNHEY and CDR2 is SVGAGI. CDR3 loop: CASSVPGPEQYF. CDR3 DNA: TGTGCCAGCAGTGTCCCGGGACCAGAGCAGTACTTC.

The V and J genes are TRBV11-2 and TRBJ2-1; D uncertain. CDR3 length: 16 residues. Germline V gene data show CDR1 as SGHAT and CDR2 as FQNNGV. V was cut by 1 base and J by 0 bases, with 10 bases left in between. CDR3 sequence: CASSLVARSSYNEQFF. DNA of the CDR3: TGTGCCAGCAGCTTAGTCGCCAGGAGCTCCTACAATGAGCAGTTCTTC.

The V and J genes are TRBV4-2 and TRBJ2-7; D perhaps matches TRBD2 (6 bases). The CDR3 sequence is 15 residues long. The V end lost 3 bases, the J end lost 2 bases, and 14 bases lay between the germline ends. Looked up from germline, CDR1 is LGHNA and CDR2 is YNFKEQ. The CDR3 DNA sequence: TGTGCCAGCAGCCAGGCGGGAACTACGCCCTACGAGCAGTACTTC. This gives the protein CASSQAGTTPYEQYF.

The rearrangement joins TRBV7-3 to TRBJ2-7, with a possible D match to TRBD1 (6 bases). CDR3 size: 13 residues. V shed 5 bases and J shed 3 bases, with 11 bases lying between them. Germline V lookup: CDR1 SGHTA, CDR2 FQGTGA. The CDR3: CASSRVQGYEQYF. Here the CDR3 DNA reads TGTGCCAGCAGCAGAGTACAGGGCTACGAGCAGTACTTC.

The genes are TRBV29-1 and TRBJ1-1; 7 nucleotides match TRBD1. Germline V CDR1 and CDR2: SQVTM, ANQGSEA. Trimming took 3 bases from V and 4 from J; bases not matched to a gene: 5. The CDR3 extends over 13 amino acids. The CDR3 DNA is TGCAGCGTTGAGGGGGACAGTGGCACTGAAGCTTTCTTT. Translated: CSVEGDSGTEAFF.